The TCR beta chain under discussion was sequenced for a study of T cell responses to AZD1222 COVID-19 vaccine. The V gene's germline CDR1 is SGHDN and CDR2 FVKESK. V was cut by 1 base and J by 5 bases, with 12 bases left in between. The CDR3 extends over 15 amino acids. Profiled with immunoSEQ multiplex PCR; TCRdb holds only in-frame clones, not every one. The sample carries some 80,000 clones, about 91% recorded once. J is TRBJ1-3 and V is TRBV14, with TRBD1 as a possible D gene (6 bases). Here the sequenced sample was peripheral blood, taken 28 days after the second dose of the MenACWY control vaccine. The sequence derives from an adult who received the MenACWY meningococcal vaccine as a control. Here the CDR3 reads CASSQVGQGRNTIYF. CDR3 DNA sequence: TGTGCCAGCAGCCAAGTTGGGCAGGGGCGAAACACCATATATTTT.